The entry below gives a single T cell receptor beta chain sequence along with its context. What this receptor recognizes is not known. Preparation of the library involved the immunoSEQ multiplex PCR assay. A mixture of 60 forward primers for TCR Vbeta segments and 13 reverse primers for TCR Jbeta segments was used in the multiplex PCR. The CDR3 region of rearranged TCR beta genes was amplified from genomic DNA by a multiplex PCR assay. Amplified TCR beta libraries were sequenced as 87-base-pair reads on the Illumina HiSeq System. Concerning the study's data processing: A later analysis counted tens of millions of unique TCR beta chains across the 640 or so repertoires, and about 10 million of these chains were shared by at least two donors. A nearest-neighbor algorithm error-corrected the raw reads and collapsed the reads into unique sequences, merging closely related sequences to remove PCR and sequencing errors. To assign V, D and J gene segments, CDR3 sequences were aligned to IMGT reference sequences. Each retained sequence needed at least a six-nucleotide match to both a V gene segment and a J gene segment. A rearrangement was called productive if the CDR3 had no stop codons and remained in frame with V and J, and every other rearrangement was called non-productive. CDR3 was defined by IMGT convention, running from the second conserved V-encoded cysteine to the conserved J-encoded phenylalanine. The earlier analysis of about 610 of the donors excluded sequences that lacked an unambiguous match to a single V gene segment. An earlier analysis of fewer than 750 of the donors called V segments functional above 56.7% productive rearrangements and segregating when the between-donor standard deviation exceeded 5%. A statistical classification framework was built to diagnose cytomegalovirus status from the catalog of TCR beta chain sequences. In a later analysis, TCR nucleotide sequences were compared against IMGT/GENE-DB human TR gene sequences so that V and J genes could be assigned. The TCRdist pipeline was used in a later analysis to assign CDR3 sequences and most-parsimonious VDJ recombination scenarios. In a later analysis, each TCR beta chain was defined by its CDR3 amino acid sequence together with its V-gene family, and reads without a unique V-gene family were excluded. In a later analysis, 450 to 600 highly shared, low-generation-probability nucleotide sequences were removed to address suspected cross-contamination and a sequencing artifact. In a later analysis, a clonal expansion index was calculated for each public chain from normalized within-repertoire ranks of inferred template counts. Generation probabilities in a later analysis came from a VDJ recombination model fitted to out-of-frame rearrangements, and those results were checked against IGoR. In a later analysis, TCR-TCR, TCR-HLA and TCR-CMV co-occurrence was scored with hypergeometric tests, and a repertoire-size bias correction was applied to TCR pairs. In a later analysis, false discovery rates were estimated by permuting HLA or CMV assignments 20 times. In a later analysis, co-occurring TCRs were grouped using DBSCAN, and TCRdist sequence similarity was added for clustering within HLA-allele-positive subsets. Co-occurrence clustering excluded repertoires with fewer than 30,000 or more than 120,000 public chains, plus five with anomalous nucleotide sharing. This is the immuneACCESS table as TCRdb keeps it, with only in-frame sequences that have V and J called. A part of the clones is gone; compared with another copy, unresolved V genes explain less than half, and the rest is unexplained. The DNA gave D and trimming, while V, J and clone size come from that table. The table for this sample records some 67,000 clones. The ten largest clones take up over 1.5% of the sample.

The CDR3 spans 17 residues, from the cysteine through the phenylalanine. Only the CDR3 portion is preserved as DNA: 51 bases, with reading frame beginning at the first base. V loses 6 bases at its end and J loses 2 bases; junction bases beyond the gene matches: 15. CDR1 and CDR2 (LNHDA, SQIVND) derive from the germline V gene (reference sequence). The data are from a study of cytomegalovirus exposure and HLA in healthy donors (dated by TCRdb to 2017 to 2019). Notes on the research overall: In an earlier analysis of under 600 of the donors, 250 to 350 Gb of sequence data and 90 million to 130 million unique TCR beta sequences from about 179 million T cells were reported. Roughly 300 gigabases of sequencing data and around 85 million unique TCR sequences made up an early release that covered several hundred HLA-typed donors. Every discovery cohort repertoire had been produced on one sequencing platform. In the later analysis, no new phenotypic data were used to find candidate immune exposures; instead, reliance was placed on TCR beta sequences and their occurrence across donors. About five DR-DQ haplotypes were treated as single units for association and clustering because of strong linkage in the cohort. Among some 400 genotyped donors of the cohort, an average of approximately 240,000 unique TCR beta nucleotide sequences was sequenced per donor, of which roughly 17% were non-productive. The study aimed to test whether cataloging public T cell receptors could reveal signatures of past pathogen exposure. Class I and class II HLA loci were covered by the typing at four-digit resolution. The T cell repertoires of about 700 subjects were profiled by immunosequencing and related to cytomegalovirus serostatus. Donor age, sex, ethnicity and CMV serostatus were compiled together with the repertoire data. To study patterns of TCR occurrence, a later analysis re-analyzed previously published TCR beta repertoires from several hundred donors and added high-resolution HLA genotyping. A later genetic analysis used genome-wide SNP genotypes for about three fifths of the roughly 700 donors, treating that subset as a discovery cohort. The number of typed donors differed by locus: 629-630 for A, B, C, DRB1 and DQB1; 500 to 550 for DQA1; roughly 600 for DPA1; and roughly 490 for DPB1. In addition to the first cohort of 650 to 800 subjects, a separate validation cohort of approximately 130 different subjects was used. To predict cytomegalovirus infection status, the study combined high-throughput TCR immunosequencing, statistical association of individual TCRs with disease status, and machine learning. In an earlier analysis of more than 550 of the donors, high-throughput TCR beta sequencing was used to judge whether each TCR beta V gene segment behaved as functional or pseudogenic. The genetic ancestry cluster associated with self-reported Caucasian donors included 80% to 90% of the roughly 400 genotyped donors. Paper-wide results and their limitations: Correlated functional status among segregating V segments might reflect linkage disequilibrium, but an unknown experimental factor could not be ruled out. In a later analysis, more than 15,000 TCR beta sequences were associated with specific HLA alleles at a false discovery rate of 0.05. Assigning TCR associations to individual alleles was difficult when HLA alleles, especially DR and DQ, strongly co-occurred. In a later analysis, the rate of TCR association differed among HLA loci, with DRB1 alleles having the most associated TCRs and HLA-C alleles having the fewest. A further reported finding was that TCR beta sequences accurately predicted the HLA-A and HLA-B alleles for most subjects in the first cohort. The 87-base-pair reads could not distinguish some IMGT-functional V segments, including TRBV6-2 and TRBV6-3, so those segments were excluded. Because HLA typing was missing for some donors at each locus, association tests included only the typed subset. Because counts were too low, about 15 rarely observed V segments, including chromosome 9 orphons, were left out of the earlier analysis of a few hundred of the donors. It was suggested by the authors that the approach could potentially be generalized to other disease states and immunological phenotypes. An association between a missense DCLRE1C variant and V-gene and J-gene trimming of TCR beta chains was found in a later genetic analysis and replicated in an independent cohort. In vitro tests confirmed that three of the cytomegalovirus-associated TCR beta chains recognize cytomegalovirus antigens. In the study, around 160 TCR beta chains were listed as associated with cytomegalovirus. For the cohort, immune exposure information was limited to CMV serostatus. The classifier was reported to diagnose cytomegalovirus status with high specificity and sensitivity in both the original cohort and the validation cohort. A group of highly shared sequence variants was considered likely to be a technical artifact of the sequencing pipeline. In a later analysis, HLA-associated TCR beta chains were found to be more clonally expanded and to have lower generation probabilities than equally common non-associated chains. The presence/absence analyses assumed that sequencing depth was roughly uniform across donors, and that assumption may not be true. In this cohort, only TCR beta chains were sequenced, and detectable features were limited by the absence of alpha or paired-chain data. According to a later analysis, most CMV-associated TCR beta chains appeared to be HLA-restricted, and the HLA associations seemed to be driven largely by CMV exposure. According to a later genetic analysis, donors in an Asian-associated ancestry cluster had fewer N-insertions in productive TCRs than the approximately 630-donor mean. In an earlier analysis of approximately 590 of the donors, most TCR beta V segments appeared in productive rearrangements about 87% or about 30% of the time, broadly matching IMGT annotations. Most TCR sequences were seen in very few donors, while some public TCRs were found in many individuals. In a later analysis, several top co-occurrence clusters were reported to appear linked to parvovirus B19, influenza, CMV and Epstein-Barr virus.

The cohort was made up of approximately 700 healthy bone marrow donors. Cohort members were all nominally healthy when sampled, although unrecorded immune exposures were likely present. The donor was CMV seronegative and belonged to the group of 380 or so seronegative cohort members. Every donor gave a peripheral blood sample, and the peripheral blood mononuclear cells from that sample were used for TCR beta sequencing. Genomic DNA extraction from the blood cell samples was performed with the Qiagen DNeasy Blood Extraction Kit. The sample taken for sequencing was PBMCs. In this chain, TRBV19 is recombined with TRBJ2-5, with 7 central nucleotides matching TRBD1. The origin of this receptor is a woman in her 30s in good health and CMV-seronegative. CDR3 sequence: CASSPWANPGGQETQYF. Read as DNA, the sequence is TGTGCCAGTAGCCCATGGGCCAATCCAGGGGGACAAGAGACCCAGTACTTC.